This TCR beta chain appears in the sequencing data of a study of response to subunit inactivated influenza vaccine. TCRdb reprocessed the RT-PCR reads with MiXCR, giving one entry per CDR3 protein. The sample lists about 700,000 distinct CDR3 sequences; 11% to 15% were seen once. With 0 bases removed from V and 3 bases from J, the gap between germline ends came to 17 bases. The CDR3 runs 17 residues. The germline gives CDR1 MNHEY, CDR2 SVGAGI. This clonotype came up a few times. This TCR came from a man in his fifties who received an inactivated influenza vaccine. This chain connects TRBV6-5 to TRBJ2-5; a weak D match, TRBD2 (6 bases). The specimen comprised PBMCs from blood, sampled 14 to 15 days before vaccination. In nucleotides, the CDR3 is TGTGCCAGCAGTTACTCGTGGTTCCGGGACTCGAAAGAGACCCAGTACTTC. Protein sequence: CASSYSWFRDSKETQYF.